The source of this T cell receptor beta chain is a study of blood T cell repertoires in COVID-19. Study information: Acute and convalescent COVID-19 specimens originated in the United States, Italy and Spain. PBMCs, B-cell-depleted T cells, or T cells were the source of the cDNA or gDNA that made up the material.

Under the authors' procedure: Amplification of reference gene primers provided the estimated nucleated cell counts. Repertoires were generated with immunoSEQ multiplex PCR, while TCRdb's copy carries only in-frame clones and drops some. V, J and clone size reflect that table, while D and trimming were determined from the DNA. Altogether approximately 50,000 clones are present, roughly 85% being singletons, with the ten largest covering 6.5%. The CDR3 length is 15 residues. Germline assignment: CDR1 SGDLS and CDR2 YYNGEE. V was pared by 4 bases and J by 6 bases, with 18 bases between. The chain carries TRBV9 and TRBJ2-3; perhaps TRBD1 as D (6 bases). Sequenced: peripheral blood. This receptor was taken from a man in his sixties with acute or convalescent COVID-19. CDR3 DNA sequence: TGTGCCAGCAGCCCCTACATGGGGGCTTCGGATACGCAGTATTTT. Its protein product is CASSPYMGASDTQYF.